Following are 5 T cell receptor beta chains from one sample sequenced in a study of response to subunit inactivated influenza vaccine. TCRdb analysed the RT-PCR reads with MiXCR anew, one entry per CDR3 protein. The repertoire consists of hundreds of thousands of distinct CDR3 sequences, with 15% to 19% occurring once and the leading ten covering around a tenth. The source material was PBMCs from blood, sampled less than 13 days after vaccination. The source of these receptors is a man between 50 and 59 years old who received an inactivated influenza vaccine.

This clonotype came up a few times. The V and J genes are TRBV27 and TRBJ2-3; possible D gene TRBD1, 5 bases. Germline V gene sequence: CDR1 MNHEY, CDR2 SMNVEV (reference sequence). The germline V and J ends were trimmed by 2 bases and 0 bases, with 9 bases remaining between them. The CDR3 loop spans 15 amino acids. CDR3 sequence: CASSLHRPSTDTQYF. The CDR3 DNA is TGTGCCAGCAGTTTACACAGGCCTAGCACAGATACGCAGTATTTT.

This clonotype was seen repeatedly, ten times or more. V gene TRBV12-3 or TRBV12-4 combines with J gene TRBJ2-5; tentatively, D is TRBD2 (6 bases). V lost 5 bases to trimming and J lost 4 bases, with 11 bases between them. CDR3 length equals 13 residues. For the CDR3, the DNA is TGTGCCAGCAGTGCGGGACTTCGAGAGACCCAGTACTTC. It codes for CASSAGLRETQYF.

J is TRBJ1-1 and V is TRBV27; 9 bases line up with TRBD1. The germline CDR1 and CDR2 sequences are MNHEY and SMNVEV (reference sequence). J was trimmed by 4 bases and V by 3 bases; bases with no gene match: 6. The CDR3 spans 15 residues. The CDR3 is CASSFGTGLGTEAFF. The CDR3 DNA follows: TGTGCCAGCAGTTTTGGGACAGGGTTAGGCACTGAAGCTTTCTTT.

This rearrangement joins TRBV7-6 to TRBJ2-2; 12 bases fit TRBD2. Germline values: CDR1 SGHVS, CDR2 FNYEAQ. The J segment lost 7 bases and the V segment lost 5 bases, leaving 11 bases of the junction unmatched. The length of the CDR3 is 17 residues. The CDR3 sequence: CASSLRPSGGANGELFF. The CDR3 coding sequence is TGTGCCAGCAGCCTCCGGCCTAGCGGGGGGGCTAACGGGGAGCTGTTTTTT.

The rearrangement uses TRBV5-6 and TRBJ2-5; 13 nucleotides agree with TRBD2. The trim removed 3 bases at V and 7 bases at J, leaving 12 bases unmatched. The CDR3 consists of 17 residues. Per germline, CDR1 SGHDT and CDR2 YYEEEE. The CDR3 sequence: CASSSLTSGGLGGTQYF. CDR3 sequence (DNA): TGTGCCAGCAGCTCCCTGACTAGCGGGGGGTTAGGGGGGACCCAGTACTTC.